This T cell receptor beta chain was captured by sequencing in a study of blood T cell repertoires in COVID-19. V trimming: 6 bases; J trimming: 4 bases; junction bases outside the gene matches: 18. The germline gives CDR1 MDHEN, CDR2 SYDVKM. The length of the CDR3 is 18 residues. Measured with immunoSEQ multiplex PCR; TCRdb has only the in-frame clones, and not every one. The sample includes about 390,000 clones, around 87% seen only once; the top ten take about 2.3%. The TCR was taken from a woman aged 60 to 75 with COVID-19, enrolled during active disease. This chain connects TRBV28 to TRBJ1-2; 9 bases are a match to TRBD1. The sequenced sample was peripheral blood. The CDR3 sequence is CASSLTGGDAGGGYGYTF. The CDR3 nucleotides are TGTGCCAGCAGCCTTACAGGGGGCGACGCGGGCGGAGGCTATGGCTACACCTTC.